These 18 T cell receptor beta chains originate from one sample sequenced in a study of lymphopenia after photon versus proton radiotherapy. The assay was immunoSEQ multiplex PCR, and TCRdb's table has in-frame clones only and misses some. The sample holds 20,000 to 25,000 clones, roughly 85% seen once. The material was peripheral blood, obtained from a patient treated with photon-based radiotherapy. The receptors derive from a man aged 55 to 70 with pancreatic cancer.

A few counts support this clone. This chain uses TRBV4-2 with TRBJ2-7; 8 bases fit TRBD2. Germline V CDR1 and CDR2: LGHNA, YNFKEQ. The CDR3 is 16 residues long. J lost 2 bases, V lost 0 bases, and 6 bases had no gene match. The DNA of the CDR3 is TGTGCCAGCAGCCAAGACTTAGCGGGGTTTGCCTACGAGCAGTACTTC. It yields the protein CASSQDLAGFAYEQYF.

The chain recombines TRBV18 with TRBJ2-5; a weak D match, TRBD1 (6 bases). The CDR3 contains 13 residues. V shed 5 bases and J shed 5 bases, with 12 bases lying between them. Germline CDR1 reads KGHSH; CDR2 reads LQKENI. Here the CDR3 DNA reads TGTGCCAGCTCAACAGGGCTTAGGGAGACCCAGTACTTC. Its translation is CASSTGLRETQYF.

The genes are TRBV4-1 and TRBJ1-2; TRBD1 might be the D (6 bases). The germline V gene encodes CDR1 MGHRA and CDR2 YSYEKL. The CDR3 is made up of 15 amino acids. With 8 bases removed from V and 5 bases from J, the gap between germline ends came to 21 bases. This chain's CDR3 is CASAASWGADYGYTF. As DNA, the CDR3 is TGCGCCAGCGCCGCGTCCTGGGGGGCGGATTATGGCTACACCTTC.

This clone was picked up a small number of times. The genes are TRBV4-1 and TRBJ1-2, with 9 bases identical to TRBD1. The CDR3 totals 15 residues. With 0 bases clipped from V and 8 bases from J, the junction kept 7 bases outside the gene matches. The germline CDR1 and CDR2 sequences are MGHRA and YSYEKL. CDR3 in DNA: TGCGCCAGCAGCCAAGATGGACAGGGGCGCGGGGGCTACACCTTC. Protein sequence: CASSQDGQGRGGYTF.

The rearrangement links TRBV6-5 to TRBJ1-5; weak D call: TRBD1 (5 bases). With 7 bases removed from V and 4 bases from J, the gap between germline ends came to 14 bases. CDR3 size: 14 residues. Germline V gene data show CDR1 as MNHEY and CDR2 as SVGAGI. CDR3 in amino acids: CASTPPGGNQPQHF. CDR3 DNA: TGTGCCAGCACCCCCCCGGGGGGAAATCAGCCCCAGCATTTT.

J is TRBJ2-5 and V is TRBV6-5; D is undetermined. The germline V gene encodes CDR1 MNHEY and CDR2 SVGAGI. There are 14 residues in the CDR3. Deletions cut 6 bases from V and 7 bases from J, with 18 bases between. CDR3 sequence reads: CASRMTSNRVTQYF. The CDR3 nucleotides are TGTGCCAGCAGGATGACATCCAACCGGGTGACCCAGTACTTC.

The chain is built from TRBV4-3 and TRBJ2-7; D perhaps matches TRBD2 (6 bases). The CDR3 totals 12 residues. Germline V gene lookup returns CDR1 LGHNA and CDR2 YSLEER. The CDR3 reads CAGGEFSYEQYF. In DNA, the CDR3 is TGCGCAGGAGGGGAGTTCTCCTACGAGCAGTACTTC.

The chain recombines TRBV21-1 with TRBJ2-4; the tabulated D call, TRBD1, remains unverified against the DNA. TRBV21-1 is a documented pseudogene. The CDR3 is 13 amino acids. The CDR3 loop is CASSQARKNIQYF. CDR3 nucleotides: TGTGCCAGCAGCCAGGCAAGAAAAAACATTCAGTACTTC.

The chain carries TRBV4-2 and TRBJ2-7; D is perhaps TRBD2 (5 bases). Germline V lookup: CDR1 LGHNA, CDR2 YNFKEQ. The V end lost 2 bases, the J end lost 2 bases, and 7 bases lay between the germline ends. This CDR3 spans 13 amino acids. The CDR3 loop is CASSQMRAYEQYF. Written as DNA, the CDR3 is TGTGCCAGCAGCCAAATGCGGGCCTACGAGCAGTACTTC.

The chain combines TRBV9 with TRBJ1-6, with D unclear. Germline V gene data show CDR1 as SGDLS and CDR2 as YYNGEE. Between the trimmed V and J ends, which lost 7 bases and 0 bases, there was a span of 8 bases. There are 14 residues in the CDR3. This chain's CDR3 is CASAGSSYNSPLHF. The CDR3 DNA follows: TGTGCCAGCGCAGGAAGCTCCTATAATTCACCCCTCCACTTT.

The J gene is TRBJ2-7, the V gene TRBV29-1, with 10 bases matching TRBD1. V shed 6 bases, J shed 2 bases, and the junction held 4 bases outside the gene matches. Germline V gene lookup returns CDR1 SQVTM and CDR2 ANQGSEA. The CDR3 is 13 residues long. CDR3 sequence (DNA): TGCAGCGTCAGGACAGGGGGAACCTACGAGCAGTACTTC. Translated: CSVRTGGTYEQYF.

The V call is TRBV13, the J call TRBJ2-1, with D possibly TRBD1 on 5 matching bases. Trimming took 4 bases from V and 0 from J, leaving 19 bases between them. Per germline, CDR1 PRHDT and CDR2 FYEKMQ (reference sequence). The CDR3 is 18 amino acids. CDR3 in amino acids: CASSSPLGAPSSYNEQFF. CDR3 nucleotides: TGTGCCAGCAGCTCCCCTCTAGGGGCCCCTAGCTCCTACAATGAGCAGTTCTTC.

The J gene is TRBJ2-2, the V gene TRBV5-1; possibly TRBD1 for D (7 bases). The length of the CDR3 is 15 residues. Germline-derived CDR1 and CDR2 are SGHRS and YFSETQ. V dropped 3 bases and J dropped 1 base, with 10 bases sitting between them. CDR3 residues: CASSYRGGNTGELFF. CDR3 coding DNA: TGCGCCAGCAGCTACAGGGGAGGGAACACCGGGGAGCTGTTTTTT.

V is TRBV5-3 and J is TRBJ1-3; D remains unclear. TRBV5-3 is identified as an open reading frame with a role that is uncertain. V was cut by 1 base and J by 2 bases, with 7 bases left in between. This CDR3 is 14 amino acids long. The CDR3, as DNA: TGTGCCAGAAGCTTGTTTGGTGCTGGAAACACCATATATTTT. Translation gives CARSLFGAGNTIYF.

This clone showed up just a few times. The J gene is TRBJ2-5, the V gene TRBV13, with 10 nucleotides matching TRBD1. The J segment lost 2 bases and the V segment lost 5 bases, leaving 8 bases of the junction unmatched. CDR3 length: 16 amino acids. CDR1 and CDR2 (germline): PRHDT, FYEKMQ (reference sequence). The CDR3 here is CASSPPGQGGQETQYF. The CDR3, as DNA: TGTGCCAGCAGCCCTCCCGGACAGGGGGGACAAGAGACCCAGTACTTC.

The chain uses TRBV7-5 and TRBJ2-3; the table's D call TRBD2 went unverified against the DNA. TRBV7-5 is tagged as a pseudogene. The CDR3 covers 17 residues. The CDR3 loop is CARRWGLAAGRRDTQYF. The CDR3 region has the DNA TGTGCCAGAAGATGGGGACTAGCGGCCGGAAGGAGGGATACGCAGTATTTT.

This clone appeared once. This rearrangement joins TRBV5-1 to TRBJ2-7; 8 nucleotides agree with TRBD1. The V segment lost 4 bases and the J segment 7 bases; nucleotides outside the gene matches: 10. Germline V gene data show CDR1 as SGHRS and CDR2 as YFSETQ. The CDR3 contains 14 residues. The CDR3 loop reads CASSVDRGPREQYF. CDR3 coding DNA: TGCGCCAGCAGCGTAGACAGGGGACCTCGGGAGCAGTACTTC.

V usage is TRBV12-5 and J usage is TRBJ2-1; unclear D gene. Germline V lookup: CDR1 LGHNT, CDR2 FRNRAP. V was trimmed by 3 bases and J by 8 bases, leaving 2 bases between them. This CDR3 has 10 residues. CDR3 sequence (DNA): TGTGCTAGTGGTTTTCATGAGCAGTTCTTC. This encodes CASGFHEQFF.